This T cell receptor beta chain was observed in a study of cytomegalovirus exposure and HLA in healthy donors. V lost 6 bases, J lost 2 bases, and 7 bases stayed unmatched. Germline values: CDR1 MNHNS, CDR2 SASEGT. The CDR3 sequence is 14 residues long. A remark on this clone: Its specificity is unknown.

Vbeta (60) and Jbeta (13) primers were used in the PCR. Sequenced by immunoSEQ multiplex PCR; TCRdb stores in-frame clones only, minus some. The repertoire table contains approximately 60,000 clones. Study results and limitations: Other equally common chains were less clonally expanded than HLA-associated TCR beta chains, a later analysis showed. What a later analysis showed was that several of the most significant clusters appeared linked to common viral pathogens. A cluster of highly shared sequence variants was likely a sequencing artifact.

The chain joins TRBV6-1 to TRBJ2-7, with 7 positions matching TRBD1. The source is a man aged 30 to 45 in good health and CMV-seropositive. The sequenced sample was PBMCs. The CDR3 DNA reads as TGTGCCAGCAGGGCTGACAGGGAACCCTACGAGCAGTACTTC. Amino acids: CASRADREPYEQYF.